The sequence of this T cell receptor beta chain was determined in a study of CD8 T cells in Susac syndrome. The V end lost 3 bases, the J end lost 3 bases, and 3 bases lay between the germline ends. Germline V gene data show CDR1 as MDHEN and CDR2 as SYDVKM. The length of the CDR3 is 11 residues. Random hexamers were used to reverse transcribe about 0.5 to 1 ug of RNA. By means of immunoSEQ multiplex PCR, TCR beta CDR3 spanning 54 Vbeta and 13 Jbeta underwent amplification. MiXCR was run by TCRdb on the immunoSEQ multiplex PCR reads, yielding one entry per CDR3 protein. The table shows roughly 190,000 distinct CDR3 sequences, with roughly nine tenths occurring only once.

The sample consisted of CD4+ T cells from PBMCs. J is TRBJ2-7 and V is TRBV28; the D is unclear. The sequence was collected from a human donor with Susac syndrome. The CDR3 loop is CASSFHYEQYF. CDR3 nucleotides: TGTGCCAGCAGTTTTCACTACGAGCAGTACTTC. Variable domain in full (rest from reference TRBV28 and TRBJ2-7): DVKVTQSSRYLVKRTGEKVFLECVQDMDHENMFWYRQDPGLGLRLIYFSYDVKMKEKGDIPEGYSVSREKKERFSLILESASTNQTSMYLCASSFHYEQYFGPGTRLTVT.